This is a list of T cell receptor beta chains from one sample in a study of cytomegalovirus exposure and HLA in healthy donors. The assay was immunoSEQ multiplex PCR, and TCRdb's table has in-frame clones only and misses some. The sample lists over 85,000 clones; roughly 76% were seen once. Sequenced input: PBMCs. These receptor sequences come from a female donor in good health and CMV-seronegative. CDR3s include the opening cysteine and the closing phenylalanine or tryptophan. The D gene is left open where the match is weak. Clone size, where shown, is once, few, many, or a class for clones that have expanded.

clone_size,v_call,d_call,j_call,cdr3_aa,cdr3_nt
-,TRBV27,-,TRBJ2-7,CASSLRDNTYEQYF,TGTGCCAGCAGTCTCCGGGACAATACCTACGAGCAGTACTTC
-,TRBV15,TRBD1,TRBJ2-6,CATSPVGTVIRNVLTF,TGTGCCACCAGCCCAGTGGGGACAGTTATCCGCAACGTCCTGACTTTC
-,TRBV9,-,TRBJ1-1,CASRPGQTNTEAFF,TGTGCCAGCAGACCAGGACAAACGAACACTGAAGCTTTCTTT
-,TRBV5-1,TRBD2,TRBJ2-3,CASSLAGGLAGPYTDTQYF,TGCGCCAGCAGCTTGGCGGGGGGGCTAGCGGGGCCCTACACAGATACGCAGTATTTT
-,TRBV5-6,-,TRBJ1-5,CASSLSGNQPQHF,TGTGCCAGCAGCTTGTCAGGAAACCAGCCCCAGCATTTT
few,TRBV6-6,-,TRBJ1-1,CASSWALRATEAFF,TGTGCCAGCTCTTGGGCTTTGCGGGCCACTGAAGCTTTCTTT
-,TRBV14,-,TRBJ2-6,CASSQVTGLGANVLTF,TGTGCCAGCAGCCAAGTGACAGGACTCGGGGCCAACGTCCTGACTTTC
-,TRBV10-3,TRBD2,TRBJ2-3,CAISDSSGGALDTQYF,TGTGCCATCAGTGACTCTAGCGGGGGGGCCTTAGATACGCAGTATTTT
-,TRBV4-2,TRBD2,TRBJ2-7,CASSQDPSGYEQYF,TGTGCCAGCAGCCAAGACCCTAGCGGGTACGAGCAGTACTTC
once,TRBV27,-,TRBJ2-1,CASSSGDDRYNEQFF,TGTGCCAGCAGTTCCGGCGACGACAGGTACAATGAGCAGTTCTTC
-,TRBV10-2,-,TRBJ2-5,CASSGLTFWETQYF,TGCGCCAGCAGTGGACTTACGTTTTGGGAGACCCAGTACTTC
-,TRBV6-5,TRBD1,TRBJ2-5,CASSYNRGGETQYF,TGTGCCAGCAGTTACAACAGGGGCGGAGAGACCCAGTACTTC
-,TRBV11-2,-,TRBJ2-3,CASSLGDLWRDSTDTQYF,TGTGCCAGCAGCTTAGGCGATCTGTGGCGGGACTCCACAGATACGCAGTATTTT
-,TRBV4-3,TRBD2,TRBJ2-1,CASSQGLAGGGYNEQFF,TGCGCCAGCAGCCAGGGGTTAGCGGGGGGCGGGTACAATGAGCAGTTCTTC
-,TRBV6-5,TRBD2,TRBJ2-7,CASSYLFGGAYEQYF,TGTGCCAGCAGTTACCTCTTCGGGGGGGCGTACGAGCAGTACTTC
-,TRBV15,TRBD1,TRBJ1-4,CATSWETGKGDEKLFF,TGTGCCACCAGCTGGGAGACAGGGAAGGGCGATGAAAAACTGTTTTTT
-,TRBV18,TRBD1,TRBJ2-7,CASSPGQASSYEQYF,TGTGCCAGCTCACCAGGACAGGCGAGCTCCTACGAGCAGTACTTC
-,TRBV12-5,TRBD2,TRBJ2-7,CASASSSGGSYEQYF,TGTGCTAGTGCCTCGTCTAGCGGGGGGTCCTACGAGCAGTACTTC
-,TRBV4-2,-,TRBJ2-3,CASSQVGVVTDTQYF,TGTGCCAGCAGCCAAGTGGGAGTGGTCACAGATACGCAGTATTTT
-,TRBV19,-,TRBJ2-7,CASSADRNYEQYF,TGTGCCAGTAGTGCTGACAGAAACTACGAGCAGTACTTC
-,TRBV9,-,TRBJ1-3,CASSVDGSSGNTIYF,TGTGCCAGCAGCGTAGACGGGAGCTCTGGAAACACCATATATTTT
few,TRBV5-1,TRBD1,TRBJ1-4,CASSWRTGEKLFF,TGCGCCAGCAGCTGGAGGACAGGTGAAAAACTGTTTTTT
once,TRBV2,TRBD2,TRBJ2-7,CASSERQAGVSVYEQYF,TGTGCCAGCAGTGAACGCCAAGCGGGAGTTTCCGTCTACGAGCAGTACTTC
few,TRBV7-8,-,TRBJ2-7,CASSLEGGSSYEQYF,TGTGCCAGCAGCTTAGAGGGGGGGAGCTCCTACGAGCAGTACTTC
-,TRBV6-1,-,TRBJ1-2,CASSEGRNYGYTF,TGTGCCAGCAGTGAAGGCCGGAACTATGGCTACACCTTC
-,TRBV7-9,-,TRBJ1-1,CASSTDPNTEAFF,TGTGCCAGCAGCACAGACCCTAACACTGAAGCTTTCTTT
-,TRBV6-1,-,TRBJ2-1,CASSERTEGEQFF,TGTGCCAGCAGTGAGCGGACAGAGGGTGAGCAGTTCTTC
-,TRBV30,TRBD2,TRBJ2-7,CAWSVPLAGVYEQYF,TGTGCCTGGAGTGTACCCCTAGCGGGGGTCTACGAGCAGTACTTC